This is a list of T cell receptor beta chains from one sample in a study of blood T cell repertoires in COVID-19. Sequencing was performed with immunoSEQ multiplex PCR; in TCRdb, only in-frame clones are kept and a portion is missing. The sample records 200,000 to 250,000 clones, around 83% being singletons. Material: peripheral blood. The receptors were sampled from a woman in her 50s with acute or convalescent COVID-19. Each CDR3 is given with its conserved first and last residue. The D gene is left open where the match is weak. Where a row states a size, it is once, few, many or the class of an expanded clone; other rows omit it.

>TRBD2|TRBV5-5|TRBJ2-1|NA
CASSFGLAGYNEQFF
TGTGCCAGCAGCTTCGGACTAGCGGGGTACAATGAGCAGTTCTTC
>NA|TRBV5-4|TRBJ2-5|NA
CASSSGGVGETQYF
TGTGCCAGCAGCTCGGGCGGGGTGGGCGAGACCCAGTACTTC
>NA|TRBV5-1|TRBJ1-6|NA
CASSIRAGNSPLHF
TGCGCCAGCAGCATTCGCGCAGGAAATTCACCTCTCCACTTT
>NA|TRBV3-1/TRBV3-2|TRBJ1-5|NA
CASSQQGGREPQHF
TGTGCCAGCAGCCAACAGGGCGGGAGGGAGCCCCAGCATTTT
>TRBD2|TRBV3-1/TRBV3-2|TRBJ2-5|NA
CASSQDVVAGAGETQYF
TGTGCCAGCAGCCAAGATGTAGTAGCGGGAGCTGGGGAGACCCAGTACTTC
>NA|TRBV28|TRBJ1-1|NA
CASSLYREAFF
TGTGCCAGCAGTTTATACAGGGAAGCTTTCTTT
>NA|TRBV4-2|TRBJ2-1|NA
CASSQAGRISSYNEQFF
TGTGCCAGCAGCCAAGCGGGTCGGATCAGCTCCTACAATGAGCAGTTCTTC
>NA|TRBV19|TRBJ2-3|few
CASSIPDGGGTDTQYF
TGTGCCAGTAGCATTCCTGACGGAGGTGGCACAGATACGCAGTATTTT
>NA|TRBV19|TRBJ2-3|NA
CASSIEGRVLGTQYF
TGTGCCAGTAGTATAGAGGGCAGGGTTCTTGGTACGCAGTATTTT
>TRBD1|TRBV10-1|TRBJ1-5|NA
CASSAGTGGNQPQHF
TGCGCCAGCAGTGCAGGGACAGGGGGCAATCAGCCCCAGCATTTT
>NA|TRBV11-2|TRBJ1-1|NA
CASSFPGMVPEAFF
TGTGCCAGCAGCTTCCCGGGGATGGTCCCTGAAGCTTTCTTT
>NA|TRBV11-2|TRBJ1-1|once
CASSRGGAWNTEAFF
TGTGCCAGCAGCCGAGGGGGGGCCTGGAACACTGAAGCTTTCTTT
>TRBD1|TRBV2|TRBJ2-3|NA
CAGRSGTATDTQYF
TGTGCCGGCAGATCCGGGACAGCCACAGATACGCAGTATTTT
>NA|TRBV18|TRBJ1-3|NA
CASSPSGDSGNTIYF
TGTGCCAGCTCACCATCCGGGGACTCTGGAAACACCATATATTTT
>NA|TRBV7-2|TRBJ1-1|NA
CASRPWGGGNTEAFF
TGTGCCAGCAGGCCCTGGGGGGGCGGGAACACTGAAGCTTTCTTT
>NA|TRBV5-4|TRBJ2-2|NA
CASSPQHGVSTGELFF
TGTGCCAGCAGCCCCCAGCACGGGGTAAGCACCGGGGAGCTGTTTTTT
>TRBD2|TRBV10-3|TRBJ2-2|NA
CAISVTSGRDSGELFF
TGTGCCATCAGTGTGACTAGCGGGAGGGACTCCGGGGAGCTGTTTTTT
>TRBD2|TRBV4-3|TRBJ2-7|NA
CASSRLAGAAYEQYF
TGCGCCAGCAGCCGACTAGCGGGGGCCGCCTACGAGCAGTACTTC
>NA|TRBV12-3/TRBV12-4|TRBJ1-1|NA
CASSLARGTEAFF
TGTGCCAGCAGTTTAGCCAGGGGAACTGAAGCTTTCTTT
>NA|TRBV19|TRBJ1-1|NA
CASSTTANTEAFF
TGTGCCAGTAGTACAACAGCGAACACTGAAGCTTTCTTT
>TRBD2|TRBV10-2|TRBJ2-2|NA
CASSGTGTSGTGELFF
TGCGCCAGCAGTGGGACCGGGACTAGCGGGACCGGGGAGCTGTTTTTT
>TRBD1|TRBV27|TRBJ1-6|NA
CASSLDRGPSPLHF
TGTGCCAGCAGTTTAGACAGGGGGCCCTCACCCCTCCACTTT